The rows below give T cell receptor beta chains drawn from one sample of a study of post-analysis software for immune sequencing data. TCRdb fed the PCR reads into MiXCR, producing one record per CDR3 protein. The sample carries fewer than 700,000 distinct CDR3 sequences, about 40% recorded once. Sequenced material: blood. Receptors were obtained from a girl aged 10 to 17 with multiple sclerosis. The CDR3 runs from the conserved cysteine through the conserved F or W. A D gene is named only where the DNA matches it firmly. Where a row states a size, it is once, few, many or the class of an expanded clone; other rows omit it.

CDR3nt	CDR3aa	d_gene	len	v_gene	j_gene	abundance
TGTGCCAGCAGCTTATTGGCCAGCACGAATGAAAAACTGTTTTTT	CASSLLASTNEKLFF	.	15	TRBV7-8	TRBJ1-4	.
TGCGCCAGCAGCTACGACTTATACAATGAGCAGTTCTTC	CASSYDLYNEQFF	.	13	TRBV5-1	TRBJ2-1	.
TGTGCCAGCAGCTTAGAGGGTAGCAATCAGCCCCAGCATTTT	CASSLEGSNQPQHF	.	14	TRBV5-1	TRBJ1-5	.
TGTGCCAGCAGCTTCGGGGACAGGGGGTACAATGAGCAGTTCTTC	CASSFGDRGYNEQFF	TRBD1	15	TRBV13	TRBJ2-1	.
TGCGCCAGCAGCTCTGGGGGGGTATTGAGGTACAATGAGCAGTTCTTC	CASSSGGVLRYNEQFF	TRBD2	16	TRBV5-1	TRBJ2-1	few
TGCAGTTTACCGGGGATCGTGGGGCAGTTCTTC	CSLPGIVGQFF	.	11	TRBV20-1	TRBJ2-1	.
TGTGCCTGGAGGGAATATGGCTACACCTTC	CAWREYGYTF	.	10	TRBV30	TRBJ1-2	many
TGCGCCAGCTCAGGACTAGCGGAGAGCACAGATACGCAGTATTTT	CASSGLAESTDTQYF	TRBD2	15	TRBV5-1	TRBJ2-3	.
TGTGCCAGCAGTTTGGTAGCGGGGGGATCGAGCTCCTACAATGAGCAGTTCTTC	CASSLVAGGSSSYNEQFF	TRBD2	18	TRBV12-3/TRBV12-4	TRBJ2-1	few
TGTGCCAGCAGGGAACTAACTCACCCTATGAACACTGAAGCTTTCTTT	CASRELTHPMNTEAFF	.	16	TRBV12-3/TRBV12-4	TRBJ1-1	few
TGCAGCGTCCAACCACGGGACTCCCAGGACGAGCAGTACTTC	CSVQPRDSQDEQYF	.	14	TRBV29-1	TRBJ2-7	.
TGTGCCAGCAGTGAGACTAGCGGGGGGGCAAGAGATACGCAGTATTTT	CASSETSGGARDTQYF	TRBD2	16	TRBV25-1	TRBJ2-3	.
TGTGCCAGCAGCGCGACAGGGGGCGTCGTTGGCGAGCAGTACTTC	CASSATGGVVGEQYF	TRBD1	15	TRBV9	TRBJ2-7	few
TGTGCCAGCAAAAGGGAATCGTGGGGCACTGAAGCTTTCTTT	CASKRESWGTEAFF	.	14	TRBV7-2	TRBJ1-1	.
TGCAGTGCTAGCCAGACCAGCGGGAGGGCGGGTGAGCAGTTCTTC	CSASQTSGRAGEQFF	TRBD2	15	TRBV20-1	TRBJ2-1	once
TGTGCCAGCAGCAAAAGAGATCGGGGGGGGTTCTTC	CASSKRDRGGFF	.	12	TRBV21-1	TRBJ2-1	few
TGTGCCAGCAGTTTAGACAGGAGCAGCTATGGCTACACCTTC	CASSLDRSSYGYTF	.	14	TRBV12-3/TRBV12-4	TRBJ1-2	.
TGCAGCGTTCTGCCTAGAACAGAGACCCAGTACTTC	CSVLPRTETQYF	.	12	TRBV29-1	TRBJ2-5	.
TGCAGTGCTGAGGAGCCCCCCTACAATGAGCAGTACTTC	CSAEEPPYNEQYF	.	13	TRBV20-1	TRBJ2-5	few
TGTGCCAGCAGCCATTCGGGGAGCTTCGATCAGCCCCAGCATTTT	CASSHSGSFDQPQHF	.	15	TRBV12-3/TRBV12-4	TRBJ1-5	few
TGTGCCAGCACGGGCGGGCGGGGGCCCTACAATGAGCAGTTCTTC	CASTGGRGPYNEQFF	.	15	TRBV2	TRBJ2-1	.
TGTGCCAGCAGTCCTGCTGCGGGGAACGAGCAGTACTTC	CASSPAAGNEQYF	.	13	TRBV2	TRBJ2-7	.
TGCAGCGTTGATAGAGGGGCAAGTAGCTCCTACGAGCAGTACTTC	CSVDRGASSSYEQYF	.	15	TRBV29-1	TRBJ2-7	.
TGCAGCGTTGAATGGGAAACCTCCGGGGCCAACGTCCTGACTTTC	CSVEWETSGANVLTF	.	15	TRBV29-1	TRBJ2-6	few
TGTGCCAGCAGCTCGCGCCCCCCGAGGCAGTTCTTC	CASSSRPPRQFF	.	12	TRBV11-3	TRBJ2-1	.
TGTGCCAGCAGCCCCCAGGCCAGTCCTAAACAAGAGACCCAGTACTTC	CASSPQASPKQETQYF	.	16	TRBV7-8	TRBJ2-5	.
TGTGCCAGCAGCGCAGTCCATAGCGGGGGGGCCGGAGACACGCAGTATTTT	CASSAVHSGGAGDTQYF	TRBD2	17	TRBV9	TRBJ2-3	.
TGTGCCAGCAGCTTAGCGCGTAAGGAACATGGCTACACCTTC	CASSLARKEHGYTF	.	14	TRBV7-9	TRBJ1-2	.
TGTGCCAGCAGTAGCCCTCGAGTGCCTGAAGCTTTCTTT	CASSSPRVPEAFF	.	13	TRBV12-3/TRBV12-4	TRBJ1-1	.
TGTGCCACCAGTGATTCCTCGTCAGGTCAGCCCCAGCATTTT	CATSDSSSGQPQHF	.	14	TRBV24-1	TRBJ1-5	.
TGCGCCAGCAGCTTCAACCAGCGGGGGGCTCTCCGGGAGACCCAGTACTTC	CASSFNQRGALRETQYF	TRBD2	17	TRBV5-1	TRBJ2-5	few
TGCGCCAGCTCGCCGGATGAGAATGAGCAGTTCTTC	CASSPDENEQFF	.	12	TRBV4-1	TRBJ2-1	.
TGTGCCATCAGTGAGGGGGACACCGGGGAGCTGTTTTTT	CAISEGDTGELFF	.	13	TRBV10-3	TRBJ2-2	.
TGTGCCAGCAGTTTACGGGGGAATCGGCCCCAGCATTTT	CASSLRGNRPQHF	.	13	TRBV12-3/TRBV12-4	TRBJ1-5	once
TGTGCCACTTGGGACAATGAAGCTTTCTTT	CATWDNEAFF	.	10	TRBV10-3	TRBJ1-1	.
TGTGCCAGCAGTTTTCCGACAGAGGCCAAAAACATTCAGTACTTC	CASSFPTEAKNIQYF	.	15	TRBV28	TRBJ2-4	.
TGTGCCAGCAGCCAAGTTCTCCGATCCCCCTACAATGAGCAGTTCTTC	CASSQVLRSPYNEQFF	.	16	TRBV3-1	TRBJ2-1	.
TGTGCCACCAGTGATTACCTCTCTACTGACGGAGATACGCAGTATTTT	CATSDYLSTDGDTQYF	.	16	TRBV24-1	TRBJ2-3	.
TGTGCCAGCAGTCCAAGGGCAGGGCGAAGTGGGGATACGCAGTATTTT	CASSPRAGRSGDTQYF	.	16	TRBV27	TRBJ2-3	.
TGCAGCGTACAAGCGGACAGGGGTGGCTACGAGCAGTACTTC	CSVQADRGGYEQYF	TRBD1	14	TRBV29-1	TRBJ2-7	.
TGTGCCAGCAGCTTGGACGGTCGGGTCTACGAGCAGTACTTC	CASSLDGRVYEQYF	.	14	TRBV5-5	TRBJ2-7	.
TGTGCCAGCAGTGGCCCATGGGGGACTGCTAAGACCCAGTACTTC	CASSGPWGTAKTQYF	.	15	TRBV6-1	TRBJ2-5	few
TGCGCCAGCAGCCCTCCGACTAGCGGGATAGGAGATACGCAGTATTTT	CASSPPTSGIGDTQYF	TRBD2	16	TRBV4-1	TRBJ2-3	.
TGTGCCAGCAGTTCGATAGACCCTGAGCAGTTCTTC	CASSSIDPEQFF	.	12	TRBV12-3/TRBV12-4	TRBJ2-1	.
TGTGCCAGCAGCCCTGGAAAAGGAGATACGCAGTATTTT	CASSPGKGDTQYF	.	13	TRBV12-3/TRBV12-4	TRBJ2-3	.
TGTGCCAGCAGTTTACAGGGTATCGACTACGAGCAGTACTTC	CASSLQGIDYEQYF	.	14	TRBV12-3/TRBV12-4	TRBJ2-7	.
TGTGCCAGCAGTTTACAGGGTACTGGAAACACCATATATTTT	CASSLQGTGNTIYF	.	14	TRBV12-3/TRBV12-4	TRBJ1-3	few
TGTGCCAGCACCTCAGCGGGGGAGAACCAAGAGACCCAGTACTTC	CASTSAGENQETQYF	TRBD2	15	TRBV7-2	TRBJ2-5	.
TGTGCCAGCAGACGACAGGGGGGTTTTAGCACAGATACGCAGTATTTT	CASRRQGGFSTDTQYF	TRBD1	16	TRBV12-3/TRBV12-4	TRBJ2-3	.
TGCAGTTCCCGAGATTCTGGAACCTATGGCTACACCTTC	CSSRDSGTYGYTF	.	13	TRBV20-1	TRBJ1-2	.
TGTGCCAGCAGTTTGGTCCCACGGGGAACCCCAAGGATCAACTACGAGCAGTACTTC	CASSLVPRGTPRINYEQYF	.	19	TRBV12-3/TRBV12-4	TRBJ2-7	.
TGTGCCAGCTCACCAACGGGACAGACCTACGAGCAGTACTTC	CASSPTGQTYEQYF	TRBD1	14	TRBV18	TRBJ2-7	few
TGTGCCAGCAGCCAAGTGCCCGCTTCGTTTGACTACAATGAGCAGTTCTTC	CASSQVPASFDYNEQFF	.	17	TRBV4-2	TRBJ2-1	.
TGTGCCAGCAGCTTCGACGTAAGCGACAGTTCCCTACATGAAGCTTTCTTT	CASSFDVSDSSLHEAFF	.	17	TRBV7-2	TRBJ1-1	.
TGTGCCCACCGTGGGTTTTCATACGAGCAGTACTTC	CAHRGFSYEQYF	.	12	TRBV6-1	TRBJ2-7	.
TGTGCCAGCAGCCCTAATAGCGCGGGGTATCCCTACGAGCAGTACTTC	CASSPNSAGYPYEQYF	.	16	TRBV13	TRBJ2-7	.
TGTGCCATCAGTGAGCCGACTAGCGGGAGGTCCCCGAATACGCAGTATTTT	CAISEPTSGRSPNTQYF	TRBD2	17	TRBV10-3	TRBJ2-3	few
TGCAGTGCTAGAGATCCCGTAGAAATTACAGGGGTCAATGAGCAGTTCTTC	CSARDPVEITGVNEQFF	TRBD1	17	TRBV20-1	TRBJ2-1	.
TGTGCCATCAGGACCGGGACTAGCGGGAGTAATGAGCAGTTCTTC	CAIRTGTSGSNEQFF	TRBD2	15	TRBV10-3	TRBJ2-1	.
TGTGCCAGCAGTGTCGGACTAGCGGGAGAGGCACGGACCCAGTACTTC	CASSVGLAGEARTQYF	TRBD2	16	TRBV2	TRBJ2-5	.